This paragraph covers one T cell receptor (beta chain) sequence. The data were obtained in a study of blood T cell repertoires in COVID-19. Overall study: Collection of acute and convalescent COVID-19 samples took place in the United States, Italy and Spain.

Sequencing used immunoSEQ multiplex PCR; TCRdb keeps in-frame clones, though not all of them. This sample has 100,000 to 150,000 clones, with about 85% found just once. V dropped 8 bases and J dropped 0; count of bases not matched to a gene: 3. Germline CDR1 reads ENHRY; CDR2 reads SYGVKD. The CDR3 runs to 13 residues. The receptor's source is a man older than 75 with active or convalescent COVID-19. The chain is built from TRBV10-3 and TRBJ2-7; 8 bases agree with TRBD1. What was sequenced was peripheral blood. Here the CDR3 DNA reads TGTGCCATCGCGGGACAGGCCTCCTACGAGCAGTACTTC. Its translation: CAIAGQASYEQYF.